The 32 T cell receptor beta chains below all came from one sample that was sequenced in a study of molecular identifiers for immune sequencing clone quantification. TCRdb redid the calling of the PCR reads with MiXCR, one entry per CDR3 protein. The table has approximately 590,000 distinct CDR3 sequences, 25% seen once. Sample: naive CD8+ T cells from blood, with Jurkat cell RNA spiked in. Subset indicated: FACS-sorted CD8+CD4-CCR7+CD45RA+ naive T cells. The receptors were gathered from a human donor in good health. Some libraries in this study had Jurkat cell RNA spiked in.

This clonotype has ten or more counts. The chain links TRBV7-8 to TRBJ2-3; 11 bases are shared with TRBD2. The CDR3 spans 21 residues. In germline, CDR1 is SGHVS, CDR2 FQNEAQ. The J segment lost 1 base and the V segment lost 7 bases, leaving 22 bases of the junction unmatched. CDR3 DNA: TGTGCCAGCACTCTCCAGGGTAAACTAGCGGGAGCATTTTGGGGCACAGATACGCAGTATTTT. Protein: CASTLQGKLAGAFWGTDTQYF.

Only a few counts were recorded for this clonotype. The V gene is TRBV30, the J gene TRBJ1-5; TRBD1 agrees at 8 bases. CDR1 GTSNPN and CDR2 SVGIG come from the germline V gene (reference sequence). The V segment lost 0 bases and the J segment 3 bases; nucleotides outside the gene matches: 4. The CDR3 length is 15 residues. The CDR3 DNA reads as TGTGCCTGGAGTGTTCAGGGGGCGCCCAATCAGCCCCAGCATTTT. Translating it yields CAWSVQGAPNQPQHF.

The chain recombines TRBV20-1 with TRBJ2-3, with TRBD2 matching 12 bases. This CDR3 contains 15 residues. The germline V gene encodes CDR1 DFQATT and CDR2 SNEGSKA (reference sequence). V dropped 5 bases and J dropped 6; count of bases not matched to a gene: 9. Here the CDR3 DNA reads TGCAGTGCTCCCGATGGACTAGCGGGATCGGATACGCAGTATTTT. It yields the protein CSAPDGLAGSDTQYF.

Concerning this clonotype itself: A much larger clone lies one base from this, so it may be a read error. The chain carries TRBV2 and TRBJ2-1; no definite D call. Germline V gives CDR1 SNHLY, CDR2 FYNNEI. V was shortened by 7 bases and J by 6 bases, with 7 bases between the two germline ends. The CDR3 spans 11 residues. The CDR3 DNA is TGTGCCAGCACCCCGGGCAATGAGCAGTTCTTC. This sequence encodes CASTPGNEQFF.

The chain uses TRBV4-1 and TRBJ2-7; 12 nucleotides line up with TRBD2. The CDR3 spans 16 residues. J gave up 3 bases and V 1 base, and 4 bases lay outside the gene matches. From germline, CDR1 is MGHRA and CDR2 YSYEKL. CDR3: CASSQARTSGNYEQYF. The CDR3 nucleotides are TGCGCCAGCAGCCAAGCAAGGACTAGCGGGAACTACGAGCAGTACTTC.

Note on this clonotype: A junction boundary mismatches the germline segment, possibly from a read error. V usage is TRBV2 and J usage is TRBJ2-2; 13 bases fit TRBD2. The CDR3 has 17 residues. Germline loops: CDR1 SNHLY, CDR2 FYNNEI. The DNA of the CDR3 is TGTGCCAGCAGTGAAAGGACTAGCGGGAGTAGTACCGGGGGGCTGTTTTTT. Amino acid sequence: CASSERTSGSSTGGLFF. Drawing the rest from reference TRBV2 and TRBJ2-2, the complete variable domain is EPEVTQTPSHQVTQMGQEVILRCVPISNHLYFYWYRQILGQKVEFLVSFYNNEISEKSEIFDDQFSVERPDGSNFTLKIRSTKLEDSAMYFCASSERTSGSSTGGLFFGEGSRLTVL.

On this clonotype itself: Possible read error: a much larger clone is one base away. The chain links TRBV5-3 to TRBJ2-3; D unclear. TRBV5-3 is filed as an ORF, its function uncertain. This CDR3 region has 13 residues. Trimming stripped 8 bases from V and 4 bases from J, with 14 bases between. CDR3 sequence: CASGLDGPDTQYF. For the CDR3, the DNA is TGTGCCAGCGGCTTGGACGGCCCAGATACGCAGTATTTT.

CDR3 nucleotide sequence: TGTGCCAGTAGTTTGACTCGTGACTACGAGCAGTACTTC. It yields the protein CASSLTRDYEQYF. The V call is TRBV19, the J call TRBJ2-7, with D unclear. CDR1 is LNHDA and CDR2 is SQIVND in the germline V gene (reference sequence). V lost 5 bases to trimming and J lost 3 bases, with 11 bases between them. This CDR3 comprises 13 residues.

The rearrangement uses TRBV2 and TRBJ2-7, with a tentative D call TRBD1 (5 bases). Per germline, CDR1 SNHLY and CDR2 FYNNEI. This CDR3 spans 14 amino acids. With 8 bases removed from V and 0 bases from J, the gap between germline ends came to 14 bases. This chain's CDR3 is CASSETGNSYEQYF. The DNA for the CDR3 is TGTGCCAGCTCCGAAACAGGCAACTCCTACGAGCAGTACTTC. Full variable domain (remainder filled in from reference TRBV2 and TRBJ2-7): EPEVTQTPSHQVTQMGQEVILRCVPISNHLYFYWYRQILGQKVEFLVSFYNNEISEKSEIFDDQFSVERPDGSNFTLKIRSTKLEDSAMYFCASSETGNSYEQYFGPGTRLTVT.

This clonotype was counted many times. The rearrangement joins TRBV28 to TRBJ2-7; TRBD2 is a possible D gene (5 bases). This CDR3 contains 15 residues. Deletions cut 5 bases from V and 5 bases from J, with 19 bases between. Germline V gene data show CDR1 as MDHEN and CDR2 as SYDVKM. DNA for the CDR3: TGTGCCAGCAGTAAACTAGGCGGAATTGGGGACGAGCAGTACTTC. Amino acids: CASSKLGGIGDEQYF.

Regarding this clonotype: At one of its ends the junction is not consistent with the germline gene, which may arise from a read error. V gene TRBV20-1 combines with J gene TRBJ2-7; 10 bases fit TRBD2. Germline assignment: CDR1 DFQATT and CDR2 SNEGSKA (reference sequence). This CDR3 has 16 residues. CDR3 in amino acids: CGANFLAGVNSYEQYF. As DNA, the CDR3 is TGCGGTGCTAATTTCCTAGCGGGAGTCAACTCCTACGAGCAGTACTTC.

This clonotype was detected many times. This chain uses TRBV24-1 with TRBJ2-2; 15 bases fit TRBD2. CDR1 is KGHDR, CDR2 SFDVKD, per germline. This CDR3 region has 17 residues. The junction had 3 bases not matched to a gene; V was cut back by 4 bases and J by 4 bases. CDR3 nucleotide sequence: TGTGCCACCAGTGAATTGGGACTAGCGGGAGGCACCGGGGAGCTGTTTTTT. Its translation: CATSELGLAGGTGELFF.

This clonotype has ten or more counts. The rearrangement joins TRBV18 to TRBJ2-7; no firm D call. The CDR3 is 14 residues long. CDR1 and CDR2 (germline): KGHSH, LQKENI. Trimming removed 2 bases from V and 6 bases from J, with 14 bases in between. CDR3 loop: CASSPTVGLAEQYF. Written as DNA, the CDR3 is TGTGCCAGCTCACCAACCGTTGGATTAGCCGAGCAGTACTTC.

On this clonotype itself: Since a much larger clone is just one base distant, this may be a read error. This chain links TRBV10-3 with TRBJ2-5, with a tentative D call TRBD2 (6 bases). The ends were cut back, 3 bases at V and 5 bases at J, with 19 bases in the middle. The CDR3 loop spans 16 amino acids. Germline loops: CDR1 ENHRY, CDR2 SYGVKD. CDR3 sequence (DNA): TGTGCCATCAGTGATAGCCAGGGAGGCTCAATTGAGACCCAGTACTTC. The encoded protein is CAISDSQGGSIETQYF.

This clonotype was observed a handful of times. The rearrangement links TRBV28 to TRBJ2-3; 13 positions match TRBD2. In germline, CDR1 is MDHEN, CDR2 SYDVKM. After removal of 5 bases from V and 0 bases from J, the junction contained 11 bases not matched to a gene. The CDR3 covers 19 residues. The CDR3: CASSTFGLAGETSTDTQYF. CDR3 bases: TGTGCCAGCAGTACATTCGGACTAGCGGGAGAGACAAGCACAGATACGCAGTATTTT.

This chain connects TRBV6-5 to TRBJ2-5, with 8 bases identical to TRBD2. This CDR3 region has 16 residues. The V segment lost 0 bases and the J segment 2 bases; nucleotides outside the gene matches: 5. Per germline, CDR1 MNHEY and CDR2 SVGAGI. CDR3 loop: CASSYSPGGSQETQYF. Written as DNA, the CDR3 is TGTGCCAGCAGTTACTCGCCGGGGGGGAGTCAAGAGACCCAGTACTTC.

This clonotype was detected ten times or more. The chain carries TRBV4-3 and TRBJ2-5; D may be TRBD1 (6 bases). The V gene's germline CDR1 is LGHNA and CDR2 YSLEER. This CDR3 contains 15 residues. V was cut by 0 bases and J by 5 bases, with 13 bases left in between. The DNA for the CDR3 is TGCGCCAGCAGCCAAGACGGGACAAGCGCCGAGACCCAGTACTTC. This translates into CASSQDGTSAETQYF.

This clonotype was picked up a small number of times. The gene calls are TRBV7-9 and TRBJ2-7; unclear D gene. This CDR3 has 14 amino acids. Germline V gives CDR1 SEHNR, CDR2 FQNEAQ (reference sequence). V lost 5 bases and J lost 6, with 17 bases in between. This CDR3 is CASSNPRNMGEQYF. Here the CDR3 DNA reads TGTGCCAGCAGCAATCCGCGAAACATGGGCGAGCAGTACTTC. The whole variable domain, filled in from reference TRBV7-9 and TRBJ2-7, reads DTGVSQNPRHKITKRGQNVTFRCDPISEHNRLYWYRQTLGQGPEFLTYFQNEAQLEKSRLLSDRFSAERPKGSFSTLEIQRTEQGDSAMYLCASSNPRNMGEQYFGPGTRLTVT.

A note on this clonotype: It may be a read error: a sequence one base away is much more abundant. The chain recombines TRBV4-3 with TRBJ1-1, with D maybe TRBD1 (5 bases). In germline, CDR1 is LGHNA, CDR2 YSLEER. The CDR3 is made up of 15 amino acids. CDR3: CASSQETAMNSEAFF. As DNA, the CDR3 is TGCGCCAGCAGCCAGGAGACAGCCATGAACTCTGAAGCTTTCTTT.

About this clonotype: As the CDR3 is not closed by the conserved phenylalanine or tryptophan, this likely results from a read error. Here the CDR3 reads CASSFRAGGSADTQYL. The CDR3 DNA follows: TGTGCCAGCAGTTTTAGGGCGGGAGGGAGCGCAGATACGCAGTATCTT. The chain joins TRBV28 to TRBJ2-3, with TRBD2 matching over 9 bases. This CDR3 is built from 16 residues. J was trimmed by 4 bases and V by 3 bases; bases with no gene match: 8. The germline V gene has CDR1 MDHEN and CDR2 SYDVKM.

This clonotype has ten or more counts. The CDR3 loop is CASSFRDSPSETQYF. The CDR3 DNA reads as TGTGCCAGCAGTTTTCGGGACAGCCCTTCGGAGACCCAGTACTTC. The rearrangement joins TRBV12-3 or TRBV12-4 to TRBJ2-5; 7 bases are shared with TRBD1. With 3 bases clipped from V and 5 bases from J, the junction kept 9 bases outside the gene matches. The CDR3 consists of 15 residues.

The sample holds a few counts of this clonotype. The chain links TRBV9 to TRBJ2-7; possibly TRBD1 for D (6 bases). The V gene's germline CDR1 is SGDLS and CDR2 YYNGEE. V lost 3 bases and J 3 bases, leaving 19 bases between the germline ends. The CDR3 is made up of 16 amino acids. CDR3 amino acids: CASSERDRNPHYEQYF. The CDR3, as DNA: TGTGCCAGCAGCGAGAGAGACAGGAACCCCCACTACGAGCAGTACTTC.

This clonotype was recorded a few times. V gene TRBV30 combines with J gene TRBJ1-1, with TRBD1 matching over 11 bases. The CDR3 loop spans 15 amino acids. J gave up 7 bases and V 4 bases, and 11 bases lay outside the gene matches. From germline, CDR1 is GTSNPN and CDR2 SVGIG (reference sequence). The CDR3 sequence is CAWNGQGARVGEAFF. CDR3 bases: TGTGCCTGGAACGGACAGGGGGCGCGGGTTGGTGAAGCTTTCTTT.

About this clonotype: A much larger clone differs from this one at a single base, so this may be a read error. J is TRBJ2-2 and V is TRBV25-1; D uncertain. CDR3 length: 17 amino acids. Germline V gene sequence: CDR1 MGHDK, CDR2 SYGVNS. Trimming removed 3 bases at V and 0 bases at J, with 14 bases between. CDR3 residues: CASSELRVVANTGELFF. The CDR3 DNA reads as TGTGCCAGCAGTGAGCTAAGGGTAGTCGCGAACACCGGGGAGCTGTTTTTT.

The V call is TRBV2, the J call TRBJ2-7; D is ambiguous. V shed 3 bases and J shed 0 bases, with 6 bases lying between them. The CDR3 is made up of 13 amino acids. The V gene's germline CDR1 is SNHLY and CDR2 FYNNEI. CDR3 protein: CASSDVVSYEQYF. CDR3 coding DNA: TGTGCCAGCAGTGACGTAGTCTCCTACGAGCAGTACTTC.

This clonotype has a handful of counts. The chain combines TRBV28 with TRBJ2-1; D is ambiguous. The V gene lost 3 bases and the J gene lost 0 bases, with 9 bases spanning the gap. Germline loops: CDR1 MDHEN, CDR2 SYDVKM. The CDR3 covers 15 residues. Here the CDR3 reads CASSFSSSSYNEQFF. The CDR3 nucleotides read TGTGCCAGCAGTTTCTCCTCTAGCTCCTACAATGAGCAGTTCTTC.

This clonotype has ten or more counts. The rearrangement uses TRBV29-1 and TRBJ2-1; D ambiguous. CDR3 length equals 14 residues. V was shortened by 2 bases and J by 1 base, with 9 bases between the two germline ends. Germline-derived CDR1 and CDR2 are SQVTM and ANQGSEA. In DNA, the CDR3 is TGCAGCGTTGAACCCGCTGGATCCTACAATGAGCAGTTCTTC. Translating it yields CSVEPAGSYNEQFF.

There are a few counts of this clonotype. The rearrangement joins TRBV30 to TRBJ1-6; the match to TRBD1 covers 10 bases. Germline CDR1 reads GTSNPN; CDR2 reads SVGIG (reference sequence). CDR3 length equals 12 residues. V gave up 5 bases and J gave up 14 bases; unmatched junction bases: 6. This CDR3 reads CAWDRTGGSLHF. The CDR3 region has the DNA TGTGCCTGGGACCGGACAGGGGGATCCCTCCACTTT.

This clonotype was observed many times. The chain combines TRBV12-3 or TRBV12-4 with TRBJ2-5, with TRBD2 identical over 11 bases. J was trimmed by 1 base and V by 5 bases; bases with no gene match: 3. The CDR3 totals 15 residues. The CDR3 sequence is CASSPSGGLQETQYF. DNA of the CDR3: TGTGCCAGCAGTCCTAGCGGGGGGCTCCAAGAGACCCAGTACTTC.

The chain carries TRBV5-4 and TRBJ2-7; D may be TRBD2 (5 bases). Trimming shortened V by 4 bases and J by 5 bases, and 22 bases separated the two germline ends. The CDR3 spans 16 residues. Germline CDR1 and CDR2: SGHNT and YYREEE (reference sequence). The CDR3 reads CASSPNTERGHDEQYF. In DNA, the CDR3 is TGTGCCAGCAGCCCCAATACTGAGCGAGGGCACGACGAGCAGTACTTC.

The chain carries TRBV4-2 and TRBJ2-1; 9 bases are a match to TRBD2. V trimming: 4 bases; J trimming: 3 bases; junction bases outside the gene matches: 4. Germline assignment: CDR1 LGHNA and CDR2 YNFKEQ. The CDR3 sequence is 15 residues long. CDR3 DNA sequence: TGTGCCAGCAGCCTCGGGACTAGCTACTACAATGAGCAGTTCTTC. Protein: CASSLGTSYYNEQFF.

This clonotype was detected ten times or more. The CDR3 region has the DNA TGTGCCAGCAGCTTAGATACTAGCGGGAGTCCCACAGATACGCAGTATTTT. Translated, it gives CASSLDTSGSPTDTQYF. The chain recombines TRBV7-2 with TRBJ2-3; TRBD2 matches at 11 bases. CDR3 length equals 17 residues. Germline V gives CDR1 SGHTA, CDR2 FQGNSA. V lost 1 base to trimming and J lost 2 bases; unmatched junction nucleotides: 5.